This T cell receptor (beta chain) was retrieved from a study of shared clonotypes between healthy human individuals. Assay: immunoSEQ multiplex PCR; the TCRdb copy retains only in-frame clones and omits some. The sample gives about 1.1 million clones, approximately 75% of which show up once; 0.89% is in the top ten. Trimming removed 4 bases from V and 10 bases from J, with 13 bases in between. The CDR3 covers 13 residues. In germline, CDR1 is SNHLY, CDR2 FYNNEI. The chain carries TRBV2 and TRBJ1-4; no definite D call. What was sequenced was memory CD4+ T cells from PBMCs. Regarding subset: CD45RA-negative fraction. This receptor was obtained from a man aged 18 to 30 in good health. Some clones in this sample may be carry-over from other donors' samples. Written as DNA, the CDR3 is TGTGCCAGCAGTGGGGTCGGGGTTGGAAAACTGTTTTTT. This codes for CASSGVGVGKLFF.